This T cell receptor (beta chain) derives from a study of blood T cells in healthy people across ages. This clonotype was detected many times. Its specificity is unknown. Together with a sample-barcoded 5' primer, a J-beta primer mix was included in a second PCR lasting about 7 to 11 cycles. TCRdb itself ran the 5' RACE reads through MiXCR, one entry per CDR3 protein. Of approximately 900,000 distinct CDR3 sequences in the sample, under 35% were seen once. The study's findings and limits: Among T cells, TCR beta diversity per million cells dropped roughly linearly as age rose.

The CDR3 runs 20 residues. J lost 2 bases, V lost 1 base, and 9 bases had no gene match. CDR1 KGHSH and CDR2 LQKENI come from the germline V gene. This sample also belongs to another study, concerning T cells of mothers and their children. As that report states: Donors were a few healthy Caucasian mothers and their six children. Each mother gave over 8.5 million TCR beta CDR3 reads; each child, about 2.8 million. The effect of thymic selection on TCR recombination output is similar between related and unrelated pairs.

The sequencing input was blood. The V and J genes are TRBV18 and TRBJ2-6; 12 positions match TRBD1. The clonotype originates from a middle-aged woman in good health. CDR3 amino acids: CASSPLPPGQGATGANVLTF. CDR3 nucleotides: TGTGCCAGCTCACCACTACCACCGGGACAGGGGGCGACTGGGGCCAACGTCCTGACTTTC.